These 32 T cell receptor beta chains originate from one sample sequenced in a study of human T cells and chemical hapten exposure. TCRdb reanalysed the RACE reads using MiXCR and keeps one entry per CDR3 protein. The sample lists under 130,000 distinct CDR3 sequences; under 40% were seen once. As to time point: patch test 3, about 24 weeks after DPC sensitization. As for treatment: therapeutic diphenylcyclopropenone sensitization with weekly scalp DPC. The material was whole blood, obtained in connection with sensitization to the hapten diphenylcyclopropenone (DPC). These receptors all stem from a man aged 35 to 55 with alopecia areata. Some clones in this sample may be carry-over from other donors' samples.

This clonotype appeared a few times. This chain joins TRBV20-1 and TRBJ2-1, with 10 bases matching TRBD1. The CDR3 sequence is 14 residues long. CDR1 and CDR2 from the germline V gene are DFQATT and SNEGSKA (reference sequence). The V gene end was trimmed by 3 bases and the J gene end by 10 bases; junction bases not matched to a gene: 9. The DNA for the CDR3 is TGCAGTGCTAGTGGACAGGGGGTGGCTGGGGAGCAGTTCTTC. Its translation: CSASGQGVAGEQFF.

The chain is built from TRBV29-1 and TRBJ2-7; 8 bases fit TRBD2. V lost 8 bases and J lost 5; bases outside the gene matches: 17. CDR1 is SQVTM, CDR2 ANQGSEA, per germline. This CDR3 contains 15 residues. The CDR3 region has the DNA TGCAGCTCAACTGGGGACGGGAGGGCCATCCACGAGCAGTACTTC. Translation: CSSTGDGRAIHEQYF.

The chain employs TRBV29-1 and TRBJ1-2; 9 nucleotides match TRBD1. V lost 7 bases to trimming and J lost 3 bases; unmatched junction nucleotides: 9. Germline CDR1 SQVTM, CDR2 ANQGSEA. The CDR3 consists of 14 residues. CDR3 residues: CSASGQGRDYGYTF. DNA for the CDR3: TGCAGCGCTTCGGGACAGGGCCGCGACTATGGCTACACCTTC.

V and J are TRBV19 and TRBJ2-1; 7 bases are shared with TRBD2. The V gene's germline CDR1 is LNHDA and CDR2 SQIVND (reference sequence). The CDR3 length is 19 residues. Germline trimming cut 5 bases from V and 0 bases from J; bases unmatched to any gene: 16. CDR3 residues: CASSLPRSGTSSSYNEQFF. Here the CDR3 DNA reads TGTGCCAGTAGTCTCCCCAGGAGCGGGACCTCTAGCTCCTACAATGAGCAGTTCTTC.

This sequence joins TRBV5-1 and TRBJ2-3, with a weak D call TRBD2 (6 bases). This CDR3 is built from 14 residues. Germline CDR1 and CDR2: SGHRS and YFSETQ. V was trimmed by 4 bases and J by 1 base, leaving 10 bases between them. Here the CDR3 reads CASSPPGGTDTQYF. DNA of the CDR3: TGCGCCAGCAGCCCACCGGGGGGCACAGATACGCAGTATTTT.

This clonotype was seen a few times. V is TRBV20-1 and J is TRBJ1-1; D is unresolved. Between the trimmed V and J ends, which lost 2 bases and 1 base, there was a span of 8 bases. There are 13 residues in the CDR3. CDR1 DFQATT and CDR2 SNEGSKA come from the germline V gene (reference sequence). CDR3 sequence (DNA): TGCAGTGCTAGAACGACACCGAACACTGAAGCTTTCTTT. This translates into CSARTTPNTEAFF.

This clonotype was seen only a few times. This chain uses TRBV6-1 with TRBJ2-7; D not resolved. Germline CDR1 reads MNHNS; CDR2 reads SASEGT. CDR3 length equals 12 residues. V gave up 3 bases and J gave up 4 bases, with 7 bases separating them. The CDR3 DNA is TGTGCCAGCAGTGACCACAAGTACGAGCAGTACGTC. Translating gives CASSDHKYEQYV.

The chain joins TRBV7-2 to TRBJ1-2; 11 nucleotides match TRBD1. The germline gives CDR1 SGHTA, CDR2 FQGNSA. The CDR3 has 14 amino acids. Trimming at V came to 5 bases and at J to 5 bases, leaving 4 bases not matched to a gene. CDR3 coding DNA: TGTGCCAGCAGCCAGGACAGGGGGCGTTATGGCTACACCTTC. Amino acids: CASSQDRGRYGYTF.

In this sample, this clonotype turned up a few times. This chain joins TRBV12-3 or TRBV12-4 and TRBJ2-3, with D perhaps matching TRBD1 (5 bases). V lost 0 bases and J 3 bases, leaving 13 bases between the germline ends. The CDR3 is made up of 16 amino acids. The CDR3 region is CASSLAIQVQTDTQYF. The CDR3 region has the DNA TGTGCCAGCAGTTTAGCTATACAGGTGCAGACAGATACGCAGTATTTT.

This clonotype was seen ten or more times. The rearrangement joins TRBV7-2 to TRBJ2-1; 7 nucleotides align to TRBD1. The CDR3 runs to 15 residues. CDR1 SGHTA and CDR2 FQGNSA come from the germline V gene. V lost 6 bases to trimming and J lost 0 bases; unmatched junction nucleotides: 5. In DNA, the CDR3 is TGTGCCAGCAGTCTAGGGGGCACCTCCTACAATGAGCAGTTCTTC. This gives the protein CASSLGGTSYNEQFF.

The J gene is TRBJ1-6, the V gene TRBV9; TRBD1 matches at 7 bases. CDR1 is SGDLS, CDR2 YYNGEE, per germline. J was trimmed by 8 bases and V by 0 bases; bases with no gene match: 5. The CDR3 sequence is 15 residues long. The CDR3 here is CASSVAAGGDSPLHF. The DNA of the CDR3 is TGTGCCAGCAGCGTAGCGGCAGGGGGGGATTCACCCCTCCACTTT.

This clonotype has only a few counts. The genes are TRBV20-1 and TRBJ2-1; TRBD2 is a possible D gene (6 bases). The ends were cut back, 5 bases at V and 3 bases at J, with 17 bases in the middle. This CDR3 comprises 15 residues. Germline CDR1 DFQATT, CDR2 SNEGSKA (reference sequence). The CDR3 bases are TGCAGTGCTCCGACGGCGGGGCAAATCTACAATGAGCAGTTCTTC. This sequence encodes CSAPTAGQIYNEQFF.

The chain couples TRBV10-2 to TRBJ2-3; 11 bases line up with TRBD2. Germline CDR1 and CDR2: WSHSY and SAAADI. The V and J ends lost 5 bases and 4 bases, in that order; junction bases with no gene match: 2. The CDR3 has 14 amino acids. CDR3: CASSSSGRPDTQYF. For the CDR3, the DNA is TGCGCCAGCAGTTCTAGCGGGAGGCCAGATACGCAGTATTTT.

The rearrangement joins TRBV7-9 to TRBJ2-2; D is possibly TRBD2 (6 bases). The CDR3 loop spans 17 amino acids. The ends were cut back, 1 base at V and 2 bases at J, with 14 bases in the middle. CDR1 and CDR2 (germline): SEHNR, FQNEAQ (reference sequence). This CDR3 reads CASSLELARANTGELFF. CDR3 DNA sequence: TGTGCCAGCAGCTTAGAACTAGCCCGTGCCAACACCGGGGAGCTGTTTTTT.

This chain joins TRBV20-1 and TRBJ2-3; TRBD1 matches 7 bases. Germline V gene lookup returns CDR1 DFQATT and CDR2 SNEGSKA (reference sequence). Losses at the gene ends were 5 bases for V and 2 bases for J; bases not matched to a gene: 7. This CDR3 is 14 amino acids long. The CDR3 nucleotides are TGCAGTGCTGTCCGACAGGGTCTCACAGATACGCAGTATTTT. Translation: CSAVRQGLTDTQYF.

This clonotype has a handful of counts. The chain uses TRBV5-1 and TRBJ1-1; D call uncertain. With 4 bases removed from V and 4 bases from J, the gap between germline ends came to 11 bases. The germline CDR1 and CDR2 sequences are SGHRS and YFSETQ. This CDR3 has 13 amino acids. CDR3 nucleotides: TGCGCCAGCAGCCCCGCCGGGGTCACTGAAGCTTTCTTT. Translated: CASSPAGVTEAFF.

The V call is TRBV7-6, the J call TRBJ1-3; no firm D call. CDR3 length: 15 residues. CDR1 and CDR2 from the germline V gene are SGHVS and FNYEAQ. The germline V and J ends were trimmed by 5 bases and 0 bases, with 11 bases remaining between them. DNA of the CDR3: TGTGCCAGCAGCCCTCTAGTGGGCTCTGGAAACACCATATATTTT. Amino acids: CASSPLVGSGNTIYF.

This clonotype has only a few counts. The chain has TRBV10-3 and TRBJ2-1; 15 nucleotides agree with TRBD2. There are 16 residues in the CDR3. Germline loops: CDR1 ENHRY, CDR2 SYGVKD. Trimming at V came to 2 bases and at J to 9 bases, leaving 5 bases not matched to a gene. DNA of the CDR3: TGTGCCATCAGTGAGCCCGGACTAGCGGGAGGGGTTGAGCAGTTCTTC. It encodes CAISEPGLAGGVEQFF.

The V gene is TRBV10-2, the J gene TRBJ2-1; D not resolved. Trimming cost V 5 bases and J 9 bases, with 11 bases left between them. Germline V lookup: CDR1 WSHSY, CDR2 SAAADI. The CDR3 sequence is 12 residues long. This CDR3 reads CASSPRKAEQFF. CDR3 nucleotide sequence: TGCGCCAGCAGTCCACGGAAGGCTGAGCAGTTCTTC.

This clonotype showed up just a few times. The V gene is TRBV10-3, the J gene TRBJ2-3; 7 nucleotides agree with TRBD1. Germline loops: CDR1 ENHRY, CDR2 SYGVKD. The J segment lost 2 bases and the V segment lost 10 bases, leaving 18 bases of the junction unmatched. The CDR3 runs 17 residues. As DNA, the CDR3 is TGTGCCACAAAGGGGCGCACAGGGGAAGGGGTCACAGATACGCAGTATTTT. Translating gives CATKGRTGEGVTDTQYF.

This clonotype was seen a handful of times. The chain carries TRBV25-1 and TRBJ2-2, with D unresolved. Trimming took 1 base from V and 7 from J, leaving 7 bases between them. This CDR3 contains 13 residues. From germline, CDR1 is MGHDK and CDR2 SYGVNS. The CDR3 sequence is CASSESTLGELFF. CDR3 coding DNA: TGTGCCAGCAGTGAATCCACTCTCGGGGAGCTGTTTTTT.

In regard to this clonotype: One end of the junction varies from germline; a read error may be responsible. This chain joins TRBV5-6 and TRBJ2-1; 9 nucleotides line up with TRBD2. CDR3 size: 13 residues. Germline CDR1 is SGHDT and CDR2 is YYEEEE. The CDR3 DNA sequence: TGTGCCACAGGACTAGCGAGCTACAATGAGCATTTCTTC. Protein sequence: CATGLASYNEHFF.

This chain uses TRBV20-1 with TRBJ2-5; D uncertain. The CDR3 is 10 amino acids. CDR1 is DFQATT and CDR2 is SNEGSKA in the germline V gene (reference sequence). The germline V and J ends were trimmed by 4 bases and 4 bases, with 4 bases remaining between them. The CDR3 bases are TGCAGTGCTAAGAGAGAGACCCAGTACTTC. This sequence encodes CSAKRETQYF.

A few counts support this clonotype. The rearrangement links TRBV18 to TRBJ1-5; no reliable D call. CDR1 and CDR2 (germline): KGHSH, LQKENI. This CDR3 spans 12 amino acids. Between the trimmed V and J ends, which lost 3 bases and 4 bases, there was a span of 4 bases. The CDR3 spells CASSPNNQPQHF. CDR3 coding DNA: TGTGCCAGCTCACCGAATAATCAGCCCCAGCATTTT.

This clonotype came up a few times. The chain uses TRBV2 and TRBJ2-5; no definite D call. CDR1 is SNHLY and CDR2 is FYNNEI in the germline V gene. Trimming took 9 bases from V and 4 from J, leaving 15 bases between them. The CDR3 has 13 amino acids. CDR3 in DNA: TGTGCCAGTCTTGACCCGGGCGGAGAGACCCAGTACTTC. This sequence encodes CASLDPGGETQYF.

The rearrangement joins TRBV7-3 to TRBJ2-7; TRBD1 might be the D (5 bases). Deletions cut 4 bases from V and 5 bases from J, with 18 bases between. The length of the CDR3 is 15 residues. Germline loops: CDR1 SGHTA, CDR2 FQGTGA. CDR3 sequence (DNA): TGTGCCAGCAGCTCAGACAGCACCACGAATCACGAGCAGTACTTC. Translation gives CASSSDSTTNHEQYF.

This clonotype has more than one count but fewer than ten. This chain connects TRBV29-1 to TRBJ2-5; no clear D gene. The germline gives CDR1 SQVTM, CDR2 ANQGSEA. V was trimmed by 4 bases and J by 3 bases, leaving 9 bases between them. The CDR3 is 12 residues long. The CDR3 is CSVGALEETQYF. CDR3 nucleotide sequence: TGCAGCGTTGGGGCCCTTGAAGAGACCCAGTACTTC. The variable domain in full, completed from reference TRBV29-1 and TRBJ2-5, reads SAVISQKPSRDICQRGTSLTIQCQVDSQVTMMFWYRQQPGQSLTLIATANQGSEATYESGFVIDKFPISRPNLTFSTLTVSNMSPEDSSIYLCSVGALEETQYFGPGTRLLVL.

The chain recombines TRBV12-3 or TRBV12-4 with TRBJ1-6; a weak D match, TRBD1 (5 bases). The CDR3 length is 14 residues. V was trimmed by 2 bases and J by 9 bases, leaving 11 bases between them. CDR3 region: CASSLSQGVSPLHF. As DNA, the CDR3 is TGTGCCAGCAGTTTATCCCAGGGCGTTTCACCCCTCCACTTT.

The CDR3 spells CASRDRTGGWWEQYV. CDR3 DNA: TGTGCCAGCAGGGACAGAACGGGAGGTTGGTGGGAGCAGTACGTC. The genes are TRBV5-6 and TRBJ2-7; possibly TRBD2 for D (7 bases). The V end lost 5 bases, the J end lost 7 bases, and 22 bases lay between the germline ends. The CDR3 has 15 residues. Germline V gene sequence: CDR1 SGHDT, CDR2 YYEEEE.

The V and J genes are TRBV6-5 and TRBJ2-1; D may be TRBD1 or TRBD2 (5 bases each). The ends were cut back, 3 bases at V and 7 bases at J, with 22 bases in the middle. The CDR3 sequence is 17 residues long. Per germline, CDR1 MNHEY and CDR2 SVGAGI. CDR3 sequence reads: CASSYLTPDTWTNEQFF. CDR3 bases: TGTGCCAGCAGTTATCTGACCCCGGACACGTGGACTAATGAGCAGTTCTTC.

This clonotype occurred a few times. The chain joins TRBV18 to TRBJ2-5; D gene unclear. The CDR3 is 14 amino acids. Germline CDR1 is KGHSH and CDR2 is LQKENI. Trimming left V 1 base short and J 2 bases short, with 8 bases between. The CDR3: CASSPLPGQETQYF. In DNA form, the CDR3 reads TGTGCCAGCTCACCACTCCCGGGTCAAGAGACCCAGTACTTC.

This clonotype was seen a handful of times. The rearrangement links TRBV11-1 to TRBJ1-4; a possible D gene is TRBD1 (6 bases). V lost 2 bases and J 8 bases, leaving 15 bases between the germline ends. CDR1 and CDR2 from the germline V gene are SGHAT and FQDESV (reference sequence). This CDR3 contains 15 residues. This CDR3 is CASSLRFATGEKLFF. The CDR3 DNA reads TGTGCCAGCAGCTTACGATTTGCGACAGGCGAAAAACTGTTTTTT.